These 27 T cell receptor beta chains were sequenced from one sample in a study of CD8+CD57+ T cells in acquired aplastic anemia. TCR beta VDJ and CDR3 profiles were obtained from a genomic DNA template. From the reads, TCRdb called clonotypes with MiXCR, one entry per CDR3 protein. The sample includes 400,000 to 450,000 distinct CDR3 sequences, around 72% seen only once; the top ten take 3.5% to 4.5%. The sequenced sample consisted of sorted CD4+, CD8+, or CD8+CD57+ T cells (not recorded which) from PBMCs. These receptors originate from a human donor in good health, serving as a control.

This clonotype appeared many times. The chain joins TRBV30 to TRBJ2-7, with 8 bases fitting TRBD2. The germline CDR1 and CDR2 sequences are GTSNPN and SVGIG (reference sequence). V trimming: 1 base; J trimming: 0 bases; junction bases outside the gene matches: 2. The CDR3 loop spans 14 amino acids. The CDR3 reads CAWSAGGVSYEQYF. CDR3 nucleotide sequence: TGTGCCTGGAGTGCCGGGGGGGTCTCCTACGAGCAGTACTTC. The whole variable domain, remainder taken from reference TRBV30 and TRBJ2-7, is SQTIHQWPATLVQPVGSPLSLECTVEGTSNPNLYWYRQAAGRGLQLLFYSVGIGQISSEVPQNLSASRPQDRQFILSSKKLLLSDSGFYLCAWSAGGVSYEQYFGPGTRLTVT.

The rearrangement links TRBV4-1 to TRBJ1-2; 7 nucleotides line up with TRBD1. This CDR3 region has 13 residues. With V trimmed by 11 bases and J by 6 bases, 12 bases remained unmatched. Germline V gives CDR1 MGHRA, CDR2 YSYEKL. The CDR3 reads CAVDRISFDGYTF. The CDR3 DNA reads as TGCGCCGTGGACAGGATTTCTTTCGATGGCTACACCTTC.

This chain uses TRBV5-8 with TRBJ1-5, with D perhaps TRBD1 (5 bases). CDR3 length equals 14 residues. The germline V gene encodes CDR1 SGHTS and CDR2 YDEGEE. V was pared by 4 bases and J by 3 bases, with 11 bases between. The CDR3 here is CASSGAEYNQPQHF. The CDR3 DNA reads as TGTGCCAGCAGCGGGGCGGAATACAATCAGCCCCAGCATTTT.

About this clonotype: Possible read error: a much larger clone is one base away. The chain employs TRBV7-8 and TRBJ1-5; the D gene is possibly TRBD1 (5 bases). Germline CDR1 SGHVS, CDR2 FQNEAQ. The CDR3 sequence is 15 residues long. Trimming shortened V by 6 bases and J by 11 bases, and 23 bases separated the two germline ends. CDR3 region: CASSGPRQTYWAQHF. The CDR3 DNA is TGTGCCAGCAGTGGGCCGCGACAGACCTATTGGGCCCAGCATTTT.

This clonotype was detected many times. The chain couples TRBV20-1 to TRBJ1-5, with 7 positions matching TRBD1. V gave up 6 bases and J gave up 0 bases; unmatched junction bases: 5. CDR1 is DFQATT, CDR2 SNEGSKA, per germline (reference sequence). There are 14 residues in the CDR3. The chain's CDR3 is CSARQGYSNQPQHF. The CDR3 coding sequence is TGCAGTGCGAGACAGGGTTATAGCAATCAGCCCCAGCATTTT.

CDR3 region: CASSSRTGESPLHF. The CDR3 DNA reads as TGTGCCAGCAGCTCCCGGACAGGGGAGTCACCCCTCCACTTT. The J gene is TRBJ1-6, the V gene TRBV7-3; 9 positions agree with TRBD1. With 4 bases clipped from V and 10 bases from J, the junction kept 5 bases outside the gene matches. CDR1 is SGHTA, CDR2 FQGTGA, per germline. CDR3 length equals 14 residues.

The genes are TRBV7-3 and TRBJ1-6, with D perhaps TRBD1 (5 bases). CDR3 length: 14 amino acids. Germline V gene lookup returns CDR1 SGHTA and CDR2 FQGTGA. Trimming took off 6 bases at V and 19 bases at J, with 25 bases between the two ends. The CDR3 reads CASRLGEGTNTGHF. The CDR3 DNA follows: TGTGCCAGCAGGCTAGGGGAGGGCACTAACACCGGGCACTTT.

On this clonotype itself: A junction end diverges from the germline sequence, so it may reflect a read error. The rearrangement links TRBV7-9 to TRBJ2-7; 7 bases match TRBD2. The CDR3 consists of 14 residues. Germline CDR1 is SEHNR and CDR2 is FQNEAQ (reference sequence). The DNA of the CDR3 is TGTGCCGGCAGTCGACTCCGGGAGGAGGAGCAGCAGTACTTC. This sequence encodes CAGSRLREEEQQYF.

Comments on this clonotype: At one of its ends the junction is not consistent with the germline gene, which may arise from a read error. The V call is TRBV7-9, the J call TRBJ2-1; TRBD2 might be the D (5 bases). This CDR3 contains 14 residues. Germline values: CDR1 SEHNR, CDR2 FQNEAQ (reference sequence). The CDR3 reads CATSLAIGFTEQFF. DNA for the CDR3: TGTGCCACCAGCTTAGCGATAGGCTTTACTGAGCAGTTCTTC.

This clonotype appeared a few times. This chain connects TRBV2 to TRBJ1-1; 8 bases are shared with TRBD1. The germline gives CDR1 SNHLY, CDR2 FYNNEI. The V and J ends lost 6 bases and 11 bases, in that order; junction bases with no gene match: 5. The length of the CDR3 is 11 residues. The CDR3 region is CASSQNRGAFF. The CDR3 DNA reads TGTGCCAGCAGCCAAAACAGGGGGGCTTTCTTT. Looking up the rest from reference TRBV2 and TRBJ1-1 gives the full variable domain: EPEVTQTPSHQVTQMGQEVILRCVPISNHLYFYWYRQILGQKVEFLVSFYNNEISEKSEIFDDQFSVERPDGSNFTLKIRSTKLEDSAMYFCASSQNRGAFFGQGTRLTVV.

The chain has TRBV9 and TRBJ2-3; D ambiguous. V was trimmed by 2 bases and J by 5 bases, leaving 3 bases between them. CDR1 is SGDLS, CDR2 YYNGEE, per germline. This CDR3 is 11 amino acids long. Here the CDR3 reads CASSVKDTQYF. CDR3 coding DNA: TGTGCCAGCAGCGTGAAAGATACGCAGTATTTT.

The CDR3 reads CASSELDSYNEQFF. The DNA for the CDR3 is TGTGCCAGCAGTGAATTGGACAGTTACAATGAGCAGTTCTTC. The chain joins TRBV25-1 to TRBJ2-1, with a possible D match to TRBD1 (6 bases). The CDR3 is made up of 14 amino acids. V was pared by 1 base and J by 4 bases, with 8 bases between. Germline CDR1 is MGHDK and CDR2 is SYGVNS.

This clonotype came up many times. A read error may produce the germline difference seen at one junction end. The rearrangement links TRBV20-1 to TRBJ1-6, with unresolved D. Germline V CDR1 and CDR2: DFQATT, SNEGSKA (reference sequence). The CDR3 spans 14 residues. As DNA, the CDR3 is TGCAGTGCTCTGGATTCGCAATCTAATTCACCCCCCCACTTT. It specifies CSALDSQSNSPPHF.

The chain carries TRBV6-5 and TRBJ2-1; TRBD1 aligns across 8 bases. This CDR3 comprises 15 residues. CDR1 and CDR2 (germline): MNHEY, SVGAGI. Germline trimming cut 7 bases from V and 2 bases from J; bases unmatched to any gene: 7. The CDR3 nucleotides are TGTGCCAGCACTGGCCAGGGGGCCACCTACAATGAGCAGTTCTTC. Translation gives CASTGQGATYNEQFF.

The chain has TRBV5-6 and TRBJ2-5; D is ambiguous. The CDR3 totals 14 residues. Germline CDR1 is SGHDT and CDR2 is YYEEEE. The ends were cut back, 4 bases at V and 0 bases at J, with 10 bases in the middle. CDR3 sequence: CASSQDVNQETQYF. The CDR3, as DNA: TGTGCCAGCAGCCAAGATGTTAACCAAGAGACCCAGTACTTC.

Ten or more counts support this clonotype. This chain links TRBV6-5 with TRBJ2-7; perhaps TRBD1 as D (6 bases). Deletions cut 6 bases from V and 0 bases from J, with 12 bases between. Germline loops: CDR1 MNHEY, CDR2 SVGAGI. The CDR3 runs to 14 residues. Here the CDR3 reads CASSRDRSSYEQYF. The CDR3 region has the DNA TGTGCCAGCAGCCGTGACAGGAGCTCCTACGAGCAGTACTTC.

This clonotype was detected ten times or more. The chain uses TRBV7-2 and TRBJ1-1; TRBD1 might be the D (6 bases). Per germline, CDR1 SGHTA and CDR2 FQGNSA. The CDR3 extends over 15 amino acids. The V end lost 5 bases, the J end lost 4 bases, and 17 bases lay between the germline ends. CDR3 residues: CASSPATGMGTEAFF. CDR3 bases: TGTGCCAGCAGCCCAGCCACAGGGATGGGCACTGAAGCTTTCTTT.

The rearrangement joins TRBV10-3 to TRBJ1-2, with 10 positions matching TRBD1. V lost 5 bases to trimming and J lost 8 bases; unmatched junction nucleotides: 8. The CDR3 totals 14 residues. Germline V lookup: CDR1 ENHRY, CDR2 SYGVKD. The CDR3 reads CAISSSGQGSGYTF. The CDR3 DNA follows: TGTGCCATCAGTTCGTCGGGACAGGGGAGCGGCTACACCTTC.

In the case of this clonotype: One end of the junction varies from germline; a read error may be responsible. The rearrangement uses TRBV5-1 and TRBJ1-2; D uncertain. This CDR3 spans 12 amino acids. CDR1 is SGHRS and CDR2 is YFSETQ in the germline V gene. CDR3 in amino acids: CASRSNHSTDTF. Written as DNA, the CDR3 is TGTGCCAGCAGATCGAACCACTCTACTGACACCTTC.

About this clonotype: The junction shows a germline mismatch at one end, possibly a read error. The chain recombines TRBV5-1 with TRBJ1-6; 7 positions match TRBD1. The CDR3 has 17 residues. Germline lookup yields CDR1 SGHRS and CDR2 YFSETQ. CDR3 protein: CASSVVPRTGQGSPLHF. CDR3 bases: TGTGCCAGCAGCGTAGTGCCCAGGACAGGTCAAGGATCACCCCTCCACTTT.

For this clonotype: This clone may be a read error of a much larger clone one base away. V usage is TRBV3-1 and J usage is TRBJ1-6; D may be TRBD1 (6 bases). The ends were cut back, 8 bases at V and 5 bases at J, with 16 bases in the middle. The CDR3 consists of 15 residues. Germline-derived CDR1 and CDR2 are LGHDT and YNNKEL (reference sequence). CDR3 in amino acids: CASSRSWTDNSPLHF. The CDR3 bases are TGTGCCAGCTCACGCTCCTGGACAGATAATTCACCCCTCCACTTT.

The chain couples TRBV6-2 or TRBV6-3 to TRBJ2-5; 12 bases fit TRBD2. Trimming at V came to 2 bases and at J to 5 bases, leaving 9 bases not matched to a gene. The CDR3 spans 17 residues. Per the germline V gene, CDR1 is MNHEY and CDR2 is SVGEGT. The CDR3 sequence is CASSYPGLAGPRETQYF. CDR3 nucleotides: TGTGCCAGCAGTTACCCTGGACTAGCGGGGCCACGGGAGACCCAGTACTTC.

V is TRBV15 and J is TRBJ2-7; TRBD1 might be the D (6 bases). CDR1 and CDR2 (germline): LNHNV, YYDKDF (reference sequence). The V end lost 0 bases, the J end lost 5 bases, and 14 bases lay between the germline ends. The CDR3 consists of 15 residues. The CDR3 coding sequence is TGTGCCACCAGCAGAGACCCTGGGACATCGGACGAGCAGTACTTC. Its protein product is CATSRDPGTSDEQYF.

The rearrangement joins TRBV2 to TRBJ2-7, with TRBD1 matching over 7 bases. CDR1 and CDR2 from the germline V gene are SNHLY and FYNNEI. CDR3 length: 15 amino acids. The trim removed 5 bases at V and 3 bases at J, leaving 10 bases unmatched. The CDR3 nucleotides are TGTGCCAGCAGTCTATCGGACAGGTCGTACTACGAGCAGTACTTC. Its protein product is CASSLSDRSYYEQYF.

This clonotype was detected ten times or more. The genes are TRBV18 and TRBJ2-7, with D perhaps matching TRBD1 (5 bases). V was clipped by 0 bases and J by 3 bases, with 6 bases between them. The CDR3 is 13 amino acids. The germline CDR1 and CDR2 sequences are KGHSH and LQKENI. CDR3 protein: CASSPPDSYEQYF. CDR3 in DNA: TGTGCCAGCTCACCACCTGACAGCTACGAGCAGTACTTC.

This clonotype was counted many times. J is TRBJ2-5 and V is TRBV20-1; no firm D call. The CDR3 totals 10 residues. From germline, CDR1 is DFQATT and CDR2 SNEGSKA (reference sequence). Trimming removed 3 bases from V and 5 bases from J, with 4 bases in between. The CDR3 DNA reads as TGCAGTGCTAGGGGGGAGACCCAGTACTTC. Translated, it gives CSARGETQYF.

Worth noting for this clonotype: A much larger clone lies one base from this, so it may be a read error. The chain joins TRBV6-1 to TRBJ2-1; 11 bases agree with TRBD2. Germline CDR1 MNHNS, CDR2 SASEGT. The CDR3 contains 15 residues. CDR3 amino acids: CASKRLAGTYNEQSF. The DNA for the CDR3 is TGTGCCAGCAAAAGACTAGCGGGGACCTACAATGAGCAGTCCTTC.